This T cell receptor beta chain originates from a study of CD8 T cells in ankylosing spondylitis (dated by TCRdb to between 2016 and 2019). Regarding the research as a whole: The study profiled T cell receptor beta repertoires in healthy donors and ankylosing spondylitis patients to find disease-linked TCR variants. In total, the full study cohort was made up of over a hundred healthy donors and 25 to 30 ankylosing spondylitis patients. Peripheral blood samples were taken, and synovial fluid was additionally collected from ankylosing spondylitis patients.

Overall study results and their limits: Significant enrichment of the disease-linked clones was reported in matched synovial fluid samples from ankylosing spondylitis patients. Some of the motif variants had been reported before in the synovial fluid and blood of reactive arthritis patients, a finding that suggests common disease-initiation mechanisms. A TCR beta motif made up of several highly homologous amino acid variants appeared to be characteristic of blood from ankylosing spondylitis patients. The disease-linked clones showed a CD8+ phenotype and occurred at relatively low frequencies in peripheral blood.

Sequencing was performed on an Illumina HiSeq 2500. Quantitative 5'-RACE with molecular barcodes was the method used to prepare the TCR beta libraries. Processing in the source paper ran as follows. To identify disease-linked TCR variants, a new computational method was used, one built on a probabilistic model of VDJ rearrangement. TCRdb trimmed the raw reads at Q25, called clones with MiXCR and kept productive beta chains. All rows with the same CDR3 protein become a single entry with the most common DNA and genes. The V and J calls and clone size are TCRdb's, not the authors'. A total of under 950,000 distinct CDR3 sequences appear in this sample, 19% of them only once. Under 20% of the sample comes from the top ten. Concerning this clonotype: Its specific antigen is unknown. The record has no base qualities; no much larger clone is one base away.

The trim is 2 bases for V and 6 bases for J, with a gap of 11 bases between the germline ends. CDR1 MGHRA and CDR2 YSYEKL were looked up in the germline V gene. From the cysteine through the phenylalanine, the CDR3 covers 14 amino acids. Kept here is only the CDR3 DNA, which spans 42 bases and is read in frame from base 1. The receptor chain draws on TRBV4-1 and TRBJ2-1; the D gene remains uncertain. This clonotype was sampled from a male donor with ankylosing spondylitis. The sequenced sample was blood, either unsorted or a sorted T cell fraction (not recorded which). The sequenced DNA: TGCGCCAGCAGCCAACTGTCAGCTAGCAATGAGCAGTTCTTC. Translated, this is CASSQLSASNEQFF.